This TCR beta chain was sequenced in a study of blood T cell repertoires in COVID-19. For the study at large: COVID-19 samples from acute and convalescent phases originated in the United States, Italy and Spain. In each case, the material was cDNA or gDNA derived from T cells, B-cell-depleted T cells, or PBMCs.

Germline V lookup: CDR1 KGHSH, CDR2 LQKENI. V shed 7 bases and J 1 base; nucleotides not matched to a gene: 4. The CDR3 sequence is 14 residues long. Original handling: Cell counts per sample came from amplifying reference gene primers. The repertoire was sequenced with immunoSEQ multiplex PCR; TCRdb's copy has only in-frame clones and lacks some. That table supplies the V and J calls and clone size; D and trimming were determined from the DNA. The table shows 350,000 to 550,000 clones, with around nine tenths occurring only once. The sample comprised peripheral blood. The clonotype originates from a woman aged 25 to 39 with acute or convalescent COVID-19. The V gene is TRBV18, the J gene TRBJ1-1; 9 bases are shared with TRBD1. CDR3 residues: CASLPGQGNTEAFF. CDR3 nucleotides: TGTGCCAGCTTACCGGGACAGGGGAACACTGAAGCTTTCTTT.